Below, 26 T cell receptor beta chains from the same sample are listed, as sequenced in a study of OX40 agonist ivuxolimab in advanced cancers. Library prep was done by the immunoSEQ multiplex PCR assay. TCRdb obtained this table from immuneACCESS and retained in-frame rearrangements with V and J assigned. These tables miss some clones; where compared with another copy, unresolved V genes account for less than half of the shortfall, and the remainder is unexplained. The sample data list tens of thousands of clones, and 90% to 95% of these were observed just once. The top ten constitute 10% to 15% of the sample. The starting material was CD4+ or CD8+ T cells sorted from blood, obtained in a trial of the OX40 agonist ivuxolimab. These receptors originate from an adult with an advanced solid tumor such as melanoma, head and neck, liver or kidney cancer.

This chain uses TRBV5-1 with TRBJ2-5; perhaps TRBD1 as D (7 bases). Germline-derived CDR1 and CDR2 are SGHRS and YFSETQ. Trimming removed 5 bases at V and 2 bases at J, with 13 bases between. This CDR3 spans 14 amino acids. The CDR3 sequence: CASRGGTDQETQYF. Written as DNA, the CDR3 is TGCGCCAGCAGAGGAGGGACAGATCAAGAGACCCAGTACTTC.

This clone was seen just once. The rearrangement joins TRBV6-6 to TRBJ1-1; 9 positions agree with TRBD1. With 2 bases clipped from V and 3 bases from J, the junction kept 7 bases outside the gene matches. This CDR3 spans 16 amino acids. CDR1 and CDR2 from the germline V gene are MNHNY and SVGAGI (reference sequence). CDR3 DNA sequence: TGTGCCAGCAGTTACCCGACAGGGGGACGATACACTGAAGCTTTCTTT. Its translation: CASSYPTGGRYTEAFF.

V gene TRBV5-1 combines with J gene TRBJ1-1, with a tentative D call TRBD1 (6 bases). V dropped 3 bases and J dropped 0 bases, with 6 bases sitting between them. This CDR3 region has 13 residues. CDR1 and CDR2 (germline): SGHRS, YFSETQ. The CDR3 region is CASSWTVNTEAFF. CDR3 DNA sequence: TGCGCCAGCAGCTGGACAGTGAACACTGAAGCTTTCTTT. Full variable domain (rest looked up from reference TRBV5-1 and TRBJ1-1): KAGVTQTPRYLIKTRGQQVTLSCSPISGHRSVSWYQQTPGQGLQFLFEYFSETQRNKGNFPGRFSGRQFSNSRSEMNVSTLELGDSALYLCASSWTVNTEAFFGQGTRLTVV.

V gene TRBV12-5 combines with J gene TRBJ2-7; TRBD1 aligns across 7 bases. This CDR3 region has 14 residues. J gave up 1 base and V 4 bases, and 4 bases lay outside the gene matches. The germline V gene encodes CDR1 LGHNT and CDR2 FRNRAP. CDR3 loop: CASGSRQGSYEQYF. The CDR3 DNA sequence: TGTGCTAGTGGTTCCCGACAGGGATCCTACGAGCAGTACTTC.

This chain joins TRBV19 and TRBJ2-6; D is undetermined. Trimming removed 1 base from V and 0 bases from J, with 4 bases in between. CDR1 and CDR2 from the germline V gene are LNHDA and SQIVND (reference sequence). The CDR3 length is 15 residues. In DNA, the CDR3 is TGTGCCAGTAGTATAGGGCACTCTGGGGCCAACGTCCTGACTTTC. Protein: CASSIGHSGANVLTF. The full variable domain, rest sourced from reference TRBV19 and TRBJ2-6, is DGGITQSPKYLFRKEGQNVTLSCEQNLNHDAMYWYRQDPGQGLRLIYYSQIVNDFQKGDIAEGYSVSREKKESFPLTVTSAQKNPTAFYLCASSIGHSGANVLTFGAGSRLTVL.

CDR3 sequence (DNA): TGTGCCAGCTCAAACACAGGGTCGGATCAGCCCCAGCATTTT. Translation gives CASSNTGSDQPQHF. The chain uses TRBV18 and TRBJ1-5; possibly TRBD1 for D (6 bases). In germline, CDR1 is KGHSH, CDR2 LQKENI. The CDR3 length is 14 residues. V lost 5 bases, J lost 5 bases, and 13 bases lay in between.

The chain is built from TRBV19 and TRBJ2-2, with D maybe TRBD1 (5 bases). CDR3 length: 15 amino acids. CDR1 and CDR2 from the germline V gene are LNHDA and SQIVND (reference sequence). V shed 3 bases and J shed 0 bases, with 8 bases lying between them. CDR3 region: CASSIRAPNTGELFF. CDR3 nucleotide sequence: TGTGCCAGTAGTATCAGGGCCCCGAACACCGGGGAGCTGTTTTTT.

This sequence joins TRBV7-9 and TRBJ1-5; D unclear. V lost 1 base and J 3 bases, leaving 7 bases between the germline ends. The CDR3 length is 14 residues. Per the germline V gene, CDR1 is SEHNR and CDR2 is FQNEAQ (reference sequence). CDR3: CASSLVGSNQPQHF. The CDR3 nucleotides are TGTGCCAGCAGCTTAGTCGGCTCCAATCAGCCCCAGCATTTT.

The chain is built from TRBV7-9 and TRBJ1-2; TRBD1 is a possible D gene (5 bases). Germline V CDR1 and CDR2: SEHNR, FQNEAQ (reference sequence). CDR3 length equals 13 residues. Trimming cost V 2 bases and J 12 bases, with 16 bases left between them. CDR3 protein: CASSLRGGLSNTF. The DNA of the CDR3 is TGTGCCAGCAGCTTACGGGGCGGTCTAAGTAACACCTTC.

The chain is built from TRBV6-6 and TRBJ1-5, with D tentatively TRBD1 (6 bases). The V end lost 5 bases, the J end lost 7 bases, and 15 bases lay between the germline ends. This CDR3 spans 14 amino acids. Germline CDR1 is MNHNY and CDR2 is SVGAGI (reference sequence). CDR3 amino acids: CASSKTGSNQPQHF. The DNA for the CDR3 is TGTGCCAGCAGTAAGACAGGCTCGAACCAGCCCCAGCATTTT.

CDR3 bases: TGCGCCAGCAGCCACCTGGGGCGCTATGGCTACACCTTC. Translated: CASSHLGRYGYTF. This chain connects TRBV4-1 to TRBJ1-2; D is possibly TRBD1 (5 bases). Trimming pared 3 bases from V and 4 bases from J, leaving 9 bases between. CDR1 and CDR2 (germline): MGHRA, YSYEKL. The CDR3 has 13 amino acids.

About this clone itself: This specimen includes other DNA sequences encoding the same CDR3. The chain employs TRBV5-1 and TRBJ2-5, with D possibly TRBD2 on 5 matching bases. Germline CDR1 and CDR2: SGHRS and YFSETQ. This CDR3 region has 13 residues. Trimming took 2 bases from V and 1 from J, leaving 6 bases between them. As DNA, the CDR3 is TGCGCCAGCAGCTTACTAGTCCAAGAGACCCAGTACTTC. Translating it yields CASSLLVQETQYF. Using reference TRBV5-1 and TRBJ2-5 for the parts outside the CDR3, the full variable domain is KAGVTQTPRYLIKTRGQQVTLSCSPISGHRSVSWYQQTPGQGLQFLFEYFSETQRNKGNFPGRFSGRQFSNSRSEMNVSTLELGDSALYLCASSLLVQETQYFGPGTRLLVL.

This clone showed up just once. The CDR3 spells CSVEGQVREKLFF. The CDR3 nucleotides read TGCAGCGTTGAAGGACAGGTTAGGGAAAAACTGTTTTTT. The rearrangement joins TRBV29-1 to TRBJ1-4; a weak D match, TRBD1 (6 bases). Trimming cost V 1 base and J 8 bases, with 11 bases left between them. In germline, CDR1 is SQVTM, CDR2 ANQGSEA. The CDR3 consists of 13 residues. The complete variable domain, with remaining parts taken from reference TRBV29-1 and TRBJ1-4, reads SAVISQKPSRDICQRGTSLTIQCQVDSQVTMMFWYRQQPGQSLTLIATANQGSEATYESGFVIDKFPISRPNLTFSTLTVSNMSPEDSSIYLCSVEGQVREKLFFGSGTQLSVL.

The V and J genes are TRBV4-1 and TRBJ1-1, with D uncertain. Trimming took off 0 bases at V and 7 bases at J, with 18 bases between the two ends. The CDR3 is 16 residues long. Germline CDR1 is MGHRA and CDR2 is YSYEKL. The DNA for the CDR3 is TGCGCCAGCAGCCAAGATGGTTTTAAAATTAATTTTGAAGCTTTCTTT. Translating gives CASSQDGFKINFEAFF.

This chain links TRBV29-1 with TRBJ2-1; D tentatively reads TRBD1 or TRBD2 (6 bases each). Trimming stripped 4 bases from V and 4 bases from J, with 17 bases between. The germline V gene encodes CDR1 SQVTM and CDR2 ANQGSEA. The CDR3 spans 15 residues. The CDR3 DNA follows: TGCAGCGTTGTCCCAATGAGGGGGGCTTACAATGAGCAGTTCTTC. As protein: CSVVPMRGAYNEQFF.

V and J are TRBV27 and TRBJ2-5, with TRBD2 matching 9 bases. Unmatched junction bases numbered 12, after V lost 3 bases and J lost 4 bases. CDR1 and CDR2 (germline): MNHEY, SMNVEV (reference sequence). There are 17 residues in the CDR3. CDR3 DNA sequence: TGTGCCAGCAGTTTCTGGGCCAACGCGGGGGGGCGAGAGACCCAGTACTTC. This encodes CASSFWANAGGRETQYF.

V usage is TRBV6-5 and J usage is TRBJ2-3; either TRBD1 or TRBD2 may fit D (5 bases each). CDR1 and CDR2 from the germline V gene are MNHEY and SVGAGI. This CDR3 is 13 amino acids long. Trimming cost V 0 bases and J 12 bases, with 13 bases left between them. CDR3 loop: CASSYSPPGLQYF. The DNA for the CDR3 is TGTGCCAGCAGTTACTCACCCCCGGGGCTTCAGTATTTT.

The chain combines TRBV18 with TRBJ2-1, with 9 bases aligning to TRBD1. This CDR3 has 18 residues. Trimming at V came to 1 base and at J to 0 bases, leaving 7 bases not matched to a gene. CDR1 is KGHSH, CDR2 LQKENI, per germline. CDR3 sequence: CASSPRTGATSSYNEQFF. Here the CDR3 DNA reads TGTGCCAGCTCACCACGGACAGGGGCTACGAGCTCCTACAATGAGCAGTTCTTC.

This chain joins TRBV4-1 and TRBJ2-7; TRBD1 matches at 7 bases. Germline CDR1 is MGHRA and CDR2 is YSYEKL. The CDR3 is 16 residues long. Losses at the gene ends were 3 bases for V and 3 bases for J; bases not matched to a gene: 11. CDR3 region: CASSHTTGTENYEQYF. The CDR3 DNA reads TGCGCCAGCAGCCACACTACCGGGACAGAGAACTACGAGCAGTACTTC.

The chain couples TRBV19 to TRBJ1-4, with D perhaps TRBD1 (5 bases). Germline V gene data show CDR1 as LNHDA and CDR2 as SQIVND (reference sequence). V was pared by 6 bases and J by 5 bases, with 19 bases between. This CDR3 contains 16 residues. In nucleotides, the CDR3 is TGTGCCAGTAGCCCCAAGGGCTGGGGCCAAAATGAAAAACTGTTTTTT. Translated: CASSPKGWGQNEKLFF.

This chain links TRBV29-1 with TRBJ2-7, with D tentatively TRBD2 (7 bases). CDR3 length equals 14 residues. Per the germline V gene, CDR1 is SQVTM and CDR2 is ANQGSEA. V gave up 6 bases and J gave up 6 bases, with 21 bases separating them. This CDR3 is CSVQAGEGVSEQYF. As DNA, the CDR3 is TGCAGCGTCCAAGCCGGGGAGGGGGTCTCCGAGCAGTACTTC.

The chain links TRBV2 to TRBJ1-1, with TRBD1 as a possible D gene (5 bases). The ends were cut back, 4 bases at V and 0 bases at J, with 12 bases in the middle. Germline CDR1 SNHLY, CDR2 FYNNEI. The CDR3 totals 15 residues. CDR3 loop: CASSGVGGVNTEAFF. CDR3 sequence (DNA): TGTGCCAGCAGTGGGGTCGGGGGAGTGAACACTGAAGCTTTCTTT.

J is TRBJ2-6 and V is TRBV11-3, with D hard to call. The CDR3 extends over 16 amino acids. CDR1 SGHNT and CDR2 YENEEA come from the germline V gene. The germline V and J ends were trimmed by 1 base and 0 bases, with 7 bases remaining between them. CDR3 sequence (DNA): TGTGCCAGCAGCTTAGGAGCGTACTCTGGGGCCAACGTCCTGACTTTC. This translates into CASSLGAYSGANVLTF.

This sequence joins TRBV28 and TRBJ2-7; D unresolved. V dropped 6 bases and J dropped 2 bases, with 11 bases sitting between them. The CDR3 runs 13 residues. CDR1 is MDHEN and CDR2 is SYDVKM in the germline V gene. CDR3 sequence: CASRNSRTYEQYF. DNA of the CDR3: TGTGCCAGCAGGAATAGTAGGACCTACGAGCAGTACTTC.

V gene TRBV5-1 combines with J gene TRBJ1-3; 8 nucleotides align to TRBD1. The CDR3 sequence is 17 residues long. Germline loops: CDR1 SGHRS, CDR2 YFSETQ. Germline trimming cut 4 bases from V and 2 bases from J; bases unmatched to any gene: 11. The CDR3 region is CASSPNPDRVAGNTIYF. The CDR3 DNA sequence: TGCGCCAGCAGCCCCAACCCGGACAGGGTTGCTGGAAACACCATATATTTT.

The chain uses TRBV6-6 and TRBJ2-3; 9 bases are shared with TRBD1. CDR1 MNHNY and CDR2 SVGAGI come from the germline V gene (reference sequence). This CDR3 contains 15 residues. The V and J ends lost 10 bases and 5 bases, in that order; junction bases with no gene match: 13. The CDR3 DNA follows: TGTGCCACCCAAGTTATGGGACAGGGTGGAGATACGCAGTATTTT. It encodes CATQVMGQGGDTQYF.